This TCR beta chain was recovered during a study of blood T cell repertoires in COVID-19 (dated by TCRdb to the early 2020s). Regarding the complete study: Collaborator samples came from the United States, Italy and Spain and covered acute and convalescent phases of COVID-19. The material from the prospective study consisted of cDNA or gDNA derived from T cells, B-cell-depleted T cells, or PBMCs. Deeply sampled blood TCRbeta repertoires from subjects exposed to, actively infected with, or recovered from COVID-19 were included in the dataset. The repertoires were made available in a free public database intended to serve as a resource for research on the immune response to SARS-CoV-2. The samples were drawn from two sources: the first 160 participants of the ongoing ImmuneRACE study, and over 1,000 subjects contributed by 6 global collaborators. Sample metadata almost always included a de-identified subject ID, COVID-19 status, age in years and sex. HLA class I and class II types, where available, came from metadata supplied by the sample provider rather than from assay-based typing.

This clone appeared a few times. Its cognate antigen has yet to be identified. There are no base qualities to consult, and no much larger clone falls within one base. Results and caveats for the whole study, not just this receptor: Clinical and demographic metadata were provided uncurated, with the amount varying by source and participant.

The CDR3 runs 15 amino acids, cysteine and phenylalanine included. Just the 45-base CDR3 DNA is kept, in frame starting at base 1. V loses 8 bases of germline sequence and J loses 5 bases, and the interval between the two ends is 22 bases. From the germline V gene (reference sequence), CDR1 is MNHNY and CDR2 is SVGAGI. Whole blood was collected in K2EDTA tubes by collaborating institutions according to the institutions' own protocols. For TCRbeta analysis, collaborators shipped samples in one of three forms: frozen whole blood, isolated PBMCs, or DNA extracted from either of those sample types. TCRbeta CDR3 regions were amplified from genomic DNA using the immunoSEQ Assay, a bias-controlled multiplex PCR. Under the source paper's analysis protocol: The number of nucleated cells in each sample was estimated from the amplification of reference gene primers within the assay. Sequence reads were collapsed and filtered to measure the absolute abundance of every unique TCRbeta CDR3 rearrangement. Productive Simpson clonality was computed per sample as the square root of Simpson's diversity index over productive rearrangements. In its TCRdb copy, this immuneACCESS table keeps in-frame sequences only and misses some clones. Where compared with another copy, unresolved V genes explain less than half of these, and the others have no known cause. V and J calls and clone size are copied from that table; D and trimming were computed from the DNA. Recorded for this sample are 26,000 or so clones; 90% of them occurred a single time. The top ten clones comprise about 11% of the sample.

Sequenced: peripheral blood. The receptor's source is a man aged 70-80 years with acute or convalescent COVID-19. This receptor chain uses TRBV6-6 and TRBJ2-7; confidence is insufficient to name the D gene. The nucleotides are TGTGCCAGCGTAACTCGGCCAGGCGTATCCCACGAGCAGTACTTC. This sequence encodes CASVTRPGVSHEQYF.